The T cell receptor beta chain described here comes from a study of cytomegalovirus exposure and HLA in healthy donors (dated by TCRdb to about 2017). Regarding the complete study: In an earlier analysis of some 610 of the donors, under 300 Gb of sequence data and 120 million or so unique TCR beta sequences from 180 million or so T cells were reported. An early release covering some 640 HLA-typed donors comprised about 320 gigabases of sequencing data and around 86 million unique TCR sequences. Of the 300 to 500 genotyped donors, 70% to 90% were placed in the genetic ancestry cluster associated with self-reported Caucasian donors. The aim of the study was to test whether cataloging public T cell receptors could identify signatures of past pathogen exposure. The study profiled the T cell repertoires of 500 to 800 subjects by immunosequencing and related them to cytomegalovirus serostatus. Besides the first cohort of 666 subjects, a separate validation cohort made up of 95 to 150 different subjects was used. The study combined high-throughput TCR immunosequencing, statistical association of individual TCRs with disease status, and machine learning to predict cytomegalovirus infection status. To study patterns of TCR occurrence, a later analysis re-analyzed previously published TCR beta repertoires from 666 donors and added high-resolution HLA genotyping. Rather than using new phenotypic data, the later analysis identified candidate immune exposures from TCR beta sequences and from how often those sequences occurred across donors. To decide whether each TCR beta V gene segment behaved as functional or pseudogenic, an earlier analysis of some 600 of the donors relied on high-throughput TCR beta sequencing. Alongside the repertoire data, information on donor age, sex, ethnicity and CMV serostatus was compiled. A later genetic analysis took genome-wide SNP genotypes for about 55% of the roughly 700 donors and used that subset as a discovery cohort. All discovery cohort repertoires had been generated using a single sequencing platform. HLA typing covered class I and class II loci at four-digit resolution. The number of donors typed differed by locus, with roughly 620-630 for A, B, C, DRB1 and DQB1, over 500 for DQA1, over 600 for DPA1, and around 460 for DPB1. Roughly five DR-DQ haplotypes were treated as single units for association and clustering because of strong linkage in the cohort. Among some 410 genotyped donors of the cohort, an average of 235,054 unique TCR beta nucleotide sequences were sequenced per donor, around a sixth of them non-productive. Results and caveats for the whole study, not just this receptor: In a later genetic analysis, a missense DCLRE1C variant was associated with V-gene and J-gene trimming of TCR beta chains, and the association was replicated in an independent cohort. Correlated functional status among segregating V segments might be attributable to linkage disequilibrium, but an unknown experimental factor could not be ruled out. A cluster of highly shared sequence variants was judged likely to represent a technical artifact of the sequencing pipeline. Because counts were too low, seventeen rarely observed V segments, including chromosome 9 orphons, were excluded from the earlier analysis of 587 of the donors. Across donors, most TCR sequences were observed very rarely, whereas some public TCRs were present in many individuals. In a later analysis, TCR association rates were found to vary across HLA loci, with the most associated TCRs seen for DRB1 alleles and the fewest for HLA-C alleles. In an earlier analysis of some 550 of the donors, most TCR beta V segments were observed in productive rearrangements about 90% or about 30% of the time, broadly matching IMGT annotations. A further reported finding was that TCR beta sequences accurately predicted the HLA-A and HLA-B alleles for most subjects in the first cohort. In a later analysis, HLA-associated TCR beta chains showed more clonal expansion and lower generation probabilities than non-associated chains that were equally common. Compared with the approximately 670-donor mean, donors in an Asian-associated ancestry cluster had fewer N-insertions in productive TCRs, according to a later genetic analysis. When HLA alleles, especially DR and DQ, strongly co-occurred, attributing TCR associations to individual alleles was difficult. Immune exposure information for the cohort was limited to CMV serostatus. Some IMGT-functional V segments, including TRBV6-2 and TRBV6-3, could not be distinguished by the 87-base-pair reads and were therefore excluded. It was suggested by the authors that the approach could potentially be generalized to other disease states and immunological phenotypes. In this cohort, only TCR beta chains were sequenced, and detectable features were limited by the absence of alpha or paired-chain data. In a later analysis, several top co-occurrence clusters were reported to appear linked to parvovirus B19, influenza, CMV and Epstein-Barr virus. HLA typing was unavailable for some donors at each locus, so association tests used only the typed subset. A few of the identified cytomegalovirus-associated TCR beta chains were confirmed in vitro to be specific for cytomegalovirus antigens. Cytomegalovirus status was reported to be diagnosed by the classifier with high specificity and sensitivity in both the original and validation cohorts. Most CMV-associated TCR beta chains appeared to be HLA-restricted in a later analysis, and the HLA associations seemed to be driven largely by CMV exposure. A later analysis associated approximately 17,000 TCR beta sequences with specific HLA alleles at a false discovery rate of 0.05. Roughly uniform sequencing depth across donors was assumed in presence/absence analyses, although this assumption may not hold. The study gave a list of 150 to 200 TCR beta chains associated with cytomegalovirus.

The cohort was made up of approximately 670 healthy bone marrow donors. All cohort members were sampled while nominally healthy, although unrecorded immune exposures were likely present. The donor was CMV seronegative and was included in the group of a few hundred seronegative cohort members. Every donor gave a peripheral blood sample, and the peripheral blood mononuclear cells from that sample were used for TCR beta sequencing. The Qiagen DNeasy Blood Extraction Kit was used to extract genomic DNA from the blood cell samples. The germline V gene supplies CDR1 SGHRS and CDR2 YFSETQ. V is shortened by 3 bases, J by 3 bases, and the region joining them spans 12 bases. The CDR3 runs 14 amino acids, cysteine and phenylalanine included. Only the CDR3 portion is preserved as DNA: 42 bases, with reading frame beginning at the first base. The library was obtained by the immunoSEQ multiplex PCR assay. For the multiplex PCR, a mixture combining 60 forward primers for TCR Vbeta segments and 13 reverse primers for TCR Jbeta segments was used. The CDR3 region of rearranged TCR beta genes was amplified from genomic DNA by a multiplex PCR assay. The Illumina HiSeq System was used to sequence the amplified TCR beta libraries as 87-base-pair reads. The paper's processing steps were these. A later analysis tallied around 80 million unique TCR beta chains across the 610 or so repertoires, and about 10 million of those chains were shared by two or more donors. To remove PCR and sequencing errors, raw reads were error-corrected and collapsed into unique sequences using a nearest-neighbor algorithm that merged closely related sequences. V, D and J gene segments were assigned by aligning CDR3 sequences to IMGT reference sequences. For a sequence to be retained, at least a six-nucleotide match to both a V gene segment and a J gene segment was required. Rearrangements were classified as productive when the CDR3 lacked stop codons and remained in frame with V and J, and all other rearrangements were classified as non-productive. Following IMGT convention, CDR3 was defined as the stretch from the second conserved V-encoded cysteine to the conserved J-encoded phenylalanine. The earlier analysis of about 560 of the donors excluded any sequence lacking an unambiguous match to a single V gene segment. An earlier analysis of about 590 of the donors classified V segments as functional when productive rearrangements were above 56.7% and as segregating when the standard deviation between donors was above 5%. A statistical classification framework was built for diagnosing cytomegalovirus status from the catalog of TCR beta chain sequences. V and J gene assignment, in a later analysis, came from comparing TCR nucleotide sequences with IMGT/GENE-DB human TR gene sequences. In a later analysis, CDR3 sequences and most-parsimonious VDJ recombination scenarios were assigned using the TCRdist pipeline. A later analysis defined each TCR beta chain by its CDR3 amino acid sequence plus V-gene family, and excluded reads lacking a unique V-gene family. A later analysis removed several hundred highly shared, low-generation-probability nucleotide sequences to deal with suspected cross-contamination and a sequencing artifact. A later analysis calculated a clonal expansion index for each public chain from normalized within-repertoire ranks of inferred template counts. In a later analysis, generation probabilities were computed with a VDJ recombination model fitted to out-of-frame rearrangements, and the resulting probabilities were checked against IGoR. Hypergeometric tests were used in a later analysis to score TCR-TCR, TCR-HLA and TCR-CMV co-occurrence, with a repertoire-size bias correction applied to the TCR pairs. False discovery rates were estimated in a later analysis by permuting HLA or CMV assignments 20 times. In a later analysis, co-occurring TCRs were grouped with DBSCAN, and TCRdist sequence similarity was added when clustering was performed within HLA-allele-positive subsets. Repertoires with fewer than 30,000 or more than 120,000 public chains were left out of co-occurrence clustering, as were five repertoires with anomalous nucleotide sharing. This is the immuneACCESS table as TCRdb keeps it, with only in-frame sequences that have V and J called. A part of the clones is gone; compared with another copy, unresolved V genes explain less than half, and the rest is unexplained. V, J and clone size are those of that table, while D and trimming were read from the DNA. This sample lists about 110,000 clones; 60% to 80% were detected once. Clones ranked in the top ten supply 2.5% of the sample.

As for this clone: Its cognate antigen has yet to be identified. Per-base quality was not reported, and no clone a single base away is much larger than it.

The receptor chain draws on TRBV5-1 and TRBJ2-5; the D segment could be TRBD2, given 5 matching bases. The specimen was PBMCs. The receptor was derived from a man aged 40-49 years in good health and CMV-seronegative. The nucleotide sequence is given as TGCGCCAGCAGCTCCGAGACGGGAAAAGAGACCCAGTACTTC. Translated, this gives CASSSETGKETQYF.